The 30 T cell receptor beta chains listed next were all sequenced from one sample in a study of graft-versus-host responses after intestinal transplantation. TCRdb keeps only in-frame clones here, not all; method: immunoSEQ multiplex PCR. The sample lists 35,000 to 40,000 clones, over 80% occurring once. The material sequenced was PBMCs, taken around 1,000 days after transplant. These receptors originate from a human patient who received an intestinal transplant, so some T cells may come from the graft donor.

This chain uses TRBV28 with TRBJ2-1; D remains unclear. The CDR3 spans 10 residues. V shed 4 bases and J shed 5 bases, with 0 bases lying between them. Per germline, CDR1 MDHEN and CDR2 SYDVKM. CDR3 protein: CASSYNEQFF. The CDR3 DNA reads as TGTGCCAGCAGTTACAATGAGCAGTTCTTC.

The chain carries TRBV15 and TRBJ2-2; D perhaps matches TRBD2 (5 bases). Germline V gene data show CDR1 as LNHNV and CDR2 as YYDKDF (reference sequence). V was clipped by 5 bases and J by 7 bases, with 14 bases between them. The CDR3 contains 14 residues. In DNA, the CDR3 is TGTGCCACCAGCCCCCGATGGGCGGGCGGGGAGCTGTTTTTT. Amino acids: CATSPRWAGGELFF. Full variable domain (remainder filled in from reference TRBV15 and TRBJ2-2): DAMVIQNPRYQVTQFGKPVTLSCSQTLNHNVMYWYQQKSSQAPKLLFHYYDKDFNNEADTPDNFQSRRPNTSFCFLDIRSPGLGDTAMYLCATSPRWAGGELFFGEGSRLTVL.

The chain recombines TRBV5-1 with TRBJ2-3; D gene unclear. The CDR3 has 12 residues. With 3 bases removed from V and 5 bases from J, the gap between germline ends came to 7 bases. Germline V CDR1 and CDR2: SGHRS, YFSETQ. CDR3 amino acids: CASSSKGDTQYF. For the CDR3, the DNA is TGCGCCAGCAGCTCGAAGGGAGATACGCAGTATTTT.

This sequence joins TRBV2 and TRBJ1-2, with 8 bases that match TRBD1. V shed 6 bases, J shed 8 bases, and the junction held 8 bases outside the gene matches. The CDR3 runs 13 residues. Germline assignment: CDR1 SNHLY and CDR2 FYNNEI. The CDR3 loop is CASRLTGARGYTF. In nucleotides, the CDR3 is TGTGCCAGCAGACTGACAGGGGCGAGGGGCTACACCTTC.

The J gene is TRBJ2-1, the V gene TRBV30; 7 bases are shared with TRBD2. Per the germline V gene, CDR1 is GTSNPN and CDR2 is SVGIG (reference sequence). Trimming cost V 1 base and J 1 base; bases outside gene matches: 4. The CDR3 is 15 residues long. The CDR3 DNA follows: TGTGCCTGGAGTGGGAGACTAGCTTCCTACAATGAGCAGTTCTTC. This codes for CAWSGRLASYNEQFF.

This sequence joins TRBV27 and TRBJ2-7; TRBD1 matches 7 bases. Losses at the gene ends were 6 bases for V and 2 bases for J; bases not matched to a gene: 7. CDR1 and CDR2 from the germline V gene are MNHEY and SMNVEV (reference sequence). The CDR3 has 14 amino acids. The CDR3 DNA reads TGTGCCAGCAGCCCGGGACAGTGGCCCTACGAGCAGTACTTC. It specifies CASSPGQWPYEQYF.

The chain joins TRBV21-1 to TRBJ2-1; the D segment call TRBD2 is taken from the table without a DNA check. TRBV21-1 is described as a pseudogene. The CDR3 is made up of 17 amino acids. In DNA form, the CDR3 reads TGTGCCAGCAGCAGCCCTTCGTCGAGCGGGAAACCCAATGAGCAGTTCTTC. Protein: CASSSPSSSGKPNEQFF.

By share, this clone ranks as medium-sized (0.01 to 0.1%). This rearrangement joins TRBV29-1 to TRBJ1-2; D is unresolved. CDR3 length: 15 residues. Germline CDR1 and CDR2: SQVTM and ANQGSEA. The V end was cut by 0 bases, the J end by 5 bases, with 16 bases between. CDR3 region: CSVEDILGGVYGYTF. The CDR3 DNA is TGCAGCGTTGAAGACATCCTCGGCGGAGTTTATGGCTACACCTTC.

The chain carries TRBV6-5 and TRBJ2-1; no firm D call. Per germline, CDR1 MNHEY and CDR2 SVGAGI. The V end was cut by 7 bases, the J end by 1 base, with 11 bases between. The CDR3 totals 14 residues. CDR3 DNA sequence: TGTGCCAGCACCCAAGACCGGTCCTACAATGAGCAGTTCTTC. Translating gives CASTQDRSYNEQFF.

This clone was recorded only once. This chain uses TRBV7-2 with TRBJ2-2; D may be TRBD2 (6 bases). The ends were cut back, 7 bases at V and 0 bases at J, with 12 bases in the middle. Germline V lookup: CDR1 SGHTA, CDR2 FQGNSA. The CDR3 extends over 15 amino acids. Here the CDR3 DNA reads TGTGCCAGCATCCCGTCGGGGGCGAACACCGGGGAGCTGTTTTTT. Translation: CASIPSGANTGELFF.

The DNA for the CDR3 is TGCAGCGTTGTGTCGCCGACTAGCACAGATACGCAGTATTTT. Its translation is CSVVSPTSTDTQYF. The chain carries TRBV29-1 and TRBJ2-3; D is unresolved. Trimming stripped 4 bases from V and 0 bases from J, with 11 bases between. This CDR3 comprises 14 residues. Per the germline V gene, CDR1 is SQVTM and CDR2 is ANQGSEA.

In DNA, the CDR3 is TGTGCCACCAGCAGAGATCAGAGAGGAGGGAACACTGAAGCTTTCTTT. Amino acid sequence: CATSRDQRGGNTEAFF. This chain connects TRBV15 to TRBJ1-1; D remains unclear. Germline assignment: CDR1 LNHNV and CDR2 YYDKDF (reference sequence). Trimming stripped 0 bases from V and 1 base from J, with 12 bases between. The CDR3 totals 16 residues.

CDR3 protein: CASIQGRGSYGYTF. Here the CDR3 DNA reads TGTGCCAGCATTCAGGGGCGCGGTTCCTATGGCTACACCTTC. The chain has TRBV28 and TRBJ1-2; D perhaps matches TRBD1 (6 bases). The CDR3 extends over 14 amino acids. From germline, CDR1 is MDHEN and CDR2 SYDVKM. Trimming cost V 7 bases and J 4 bases, with 16 bases left between them.

V and J are TRBV27 and TRBJ1-2; the D is unclear. Between the trimmed V and J ends, which lost 6 bases and 0 bases, there was a span of 11 bases. Looked up from germline, CDR1 is MNHEY and CDR2 is SMNVEV (reference sequence). The CDR3 has 14 residues. CDR3 loop: CASSLAGSNYGYTF. The CDR3 nucleotides read TGTGCCAGCAGCTTGGCGGGTTCTAACTATGGCTACACCTTC.

This clone was found once. The gene calls are TRBV9 and TRBJ2-1; a weak D match, TRBD1 (5 bases). V was clipped by 5 bases and J by 1 base, with 13 bases between them. In germline, CDR1 is SGDLS, CDR2 YYNGEE. The CDR3 has 15 amino acids. DNA for the CDR3: TGTGCCAGCAGTGCAGAAGGGGTTTCCTACAATGAGCAGTTCTTC. This encodes CASSAEGVSYNEQFF.

The sample holds one count of this clone. J is TRBJ2-7 and V is TRBV28; D unclear. The CDR3 runs 14 residues. The germline V gene encodes CDR1 MDHEN and CDR2 SYDVKM. The germline V and J ends were trimmed by 3 bases and 1 base, with 10 bases remaining between them. CDR3 loop: CASSFFSGSYEQYF. DNA of the CDR3: TGTGCCAGCAGTTTCTTTTCCGGTTCCTACGAGCAGTACTTC.

The chain uses TRBV19 and TRBJ2-3; 9 bases are a match to TRBD2. The CDR3 length is 15 residues. Germline V gives CDR1 LNHDA, CDR2 SQIVND (reference sequence). Germline trimming cut 5 bases from V and 0 bases from J; bases unmatched to any gene: 3. The CDR3 here is CASSFGTSSTDTQYF. The DNA of the CDR3 is TGTGCCAGTAGTTTCGGGACTAGCAGCACAGATACGCAGTATTTT. Together with reference TRBV19 and TRBJ2-3, the CDR3 gives the full variable domain: DGGITQSPKYLFRKEGQNVTLSCEQNLNHDAMYWYRQDPGQGLRLIYYSQIVNDFQKGDIAEGYSVSREKKESFPLTVTSAQKNPTAFYLCASSFGTSSTDTQYFGPGTRLTVL.

The gene calls are TRBV13 and TRBJ2-1, with TRBD2 as a possible D gene (5 bases). Germline assignment: CDR1 PRHDT and CDR2 FYEKMQ (reference sequence). The ends were cut back, 2 bases at V and 0 bases at J, with 11 bases in the middle. This CDR3 comprises 16 residues. The CDR3 protein is CASSLYSGSSYNEQFF. CDR3 nucleotide sequence: TGTGCCAGCAGCTTATATTCGGGAAGCTCCTACAATGAGCAGTTCTTC. Complete variable domain (other parts from reference TRBV13 and TRBJ2-1): AAGVIQSPRHLIKEKRETATLKCYPIPRHDTVYWYQQGPGQDPQFLISFYEKMQSDKGSIPDRFSAQQFSDYHSELNMSSLELGDSALYFCASSLYSGSSYNEQFFGPGTRLTVL.

The CDR3 sequence: CSAAGTGGAEQYF. The CDR3 bases are TGCAGCGCCGCCGGGACAGGGGGCGCCGAGCAGTACTTC. The rearrangement uses TRBV29-1 and TRBJ2-7; 12 positions agree with TRBD1. This CDR3 is built from 13 residues. Per germline, CDR1 SQVTM and CDR2 ANQGSEA. The J segment lost 6 bases and the V segment lost 7 bases, leaving 7 bases of the junction unmatched.

The genes are TRBV7-8 and TRBJ2-7, with 8 bases aligning to TRBD1. Per the germline V gene, CDR1 is SGHVS and CDR2 is FQNEAQ. After removal of 5 bases from V and 9 bases from J, the junction contained 15 bases not matched to a gene. The CDR3 contains 15 residues. DNA for the CDR3: TGTGCCAGCAGCCCCGGACAGGGTCCGTTCGAGGGGCAGTACTTC. Amino acid sequence: CASSPGQGPFEGQYF.

Of note for this clone: The junction departs from the called germline gene at one end, perhaps through a read error. The chain is built from TRBV5-6 and TRBJ2-3, with TRBD1 identical over 9 bases. The germline V gene has CDR1 SGHDT and CDR2 YYEEEE. CDR3 length equals 14 residues. This chain's CDR3 is CAGSSGTGWDTQYF. The CDR3 region has the DNA TGTGCCGGCAGCTCCGGGACAGGGTGGGATACGCAGTATTTT.

This clone was observed a single time. The chain combines TRBV20-1 with TRBJ2-1; D remains unclear. The CDR3 length is 11 residues. From germline, CDR1 is DFQATT and CDR2 SNEGSKA (reference sequence). V lost 1 base, J lost 9 bases, and 7 bases lay in between. The CDR3 DNA is TGCAGTGCTAGAGCAGGAACTGAGCAGTTCTTC. Its protein product is CSARAGTEQFF.

This chain joins TRBV2 and TRBJ2-7; 10 nucleotides line up with TRBD2. CDR1 is SNHLY, CDR2 FYNNEI, per germline. After removal of 2 bases from V and 0 bases from J, the junction contained 13 bases not matched to a gene. This CDR3 comprises 19 residues. CDR3 nucleotide sequence: TGTGCCAGCAGTGAATCTGCGGTAGCTAGCGGGGGCCGCTCCTACGAGCAGTACTTC. Amino acids: CASSESAVASGGRSYEQYF.

Comments on this clone: One junction end disagrees with the germline gene, perhaps due to a read error. The rearrangement links TRBV6-1 to TRBJ2-7; 7 bases map to TRBD1. Germline lookup yields CDR1 MNHNS and CDR2 SASEGT. The CDR3 runs to 15 residues. CDR3 in amino acids: CASSEPGQSNYEQHF. In DNA, the CDR3 is TGTGCCAGCAGTGAACCGGGACAGAGCAACTACGAGCAGCACTTC.

The chain joins TRBV4-2 to TRBJ2-1, with a weak D call TRBD2 (7 bases). CDR1 and CDR2 (germline): LGHNA, YNFKEQ. This CDR3 region has 18 residues. V lost 2 bases, J lost 0 bases, and 17 bases lay in between. The CDR3 region has the DNA TGTGCCAGCAGCCAATTCGGGGGCGGGAGAGACTCCTACAATGAGCAGTTCTTC. It specifies CASSQFGGGRDSYNEQFF.

V gene TRBV2 combines with J gene TRBJ2-7, with D tentatively TRBD1 or TRBD2 (5 bases each). This CDR3 has 11 amino acids. V dropped 7 bases and J dropped 8 bases, with 12 bases sitting between them. Per germline, CDR1 SNHLY and CDR2 FYNNEI. The CDR3: CASTQGDQQYF. The CDR3 coding sequence is TGTGCCAGCACCCAAGGGGACCAGCAGTACTTC.

The chain carries TRBV18 and TRBJ1-2; TRBD1 might be the D (5 bases). Trimming took 1 base from V and 0 from J, leaving 21 bases between them. CDR1 and CDR2 (germline): KGHSH, LQKENI. This CDR3 region has 19 residues. CDR3 nucleotides: TGTGCCAGCTCACCACGAATCTTAACAGGTAGCCACCCTAACTATGGCTACACCTTC. Its protein product is CASSPRILTGSHPNYGYTF.

This clone was found once. CDR3 nucleotide sequence: TGTGCCAGCAGCCTCCTAGCGGGAGCAGATACGCAGTATTTT. Translated: CASSLLAGADTQYF. The gene calls are TRBV7-3 and TRBJ2-3; 10 bases map to TRBD2. Germline loops: CDR1 SGHTA, CDR2 FQGTGA. V shed 5 bases, J shed 4 bases, and the junction held 3 bases outside the gene matches. CDR3 length: 14 amino acids.

A remark on this clone: The junction differs from germline at one of its ends, possibly a read error. V usage is TRBV6-4 and J usage is TRBJ2-1; TRBD2 aligns across 9 bases. CDR1 and CDR2 (germline): MRHNA, SNTAGT. The CDR3 loop spans 15 amino acids. Here the CDR3 reads CVSSAELAGHNEQFF. The DNA for the CDR3 is TGTGTCAGCAGTGCTGAACTAGCGGGTCACAATGAGCAGTTCTTC.

The chain couples TRBV19 to TRBJ2-1; TRBD1 or TRBD2 may be the D gene (5 bases each). Per germline, CDR1 LNHDA and CDR2 SQIVND (reference sequence). V shed 7 bases and J shed 3 bases, with 10 bases lying between them. There are 13 residues in the CDR3. CDR3 in DNA: TGTGCCAGTACTGGGACGTACTACAATGAGCAGTTCTTC. It is translated as CASTGTYYNEQFF. Full variable domain (outside the CDR3, taken from reference TRBV19 and TRBJ2-1): DGGITQSPKYLFRKEGQNVTLSCEQNLNHDAMYWYRQDPGQGLRLIYYSQIVNDFQKGDIAEGYSVSREKKESFPLTVTSAQKNPTAFYLCASTGTYYNEQFFGPGTRLTVL.